Following are 2 T cell receptor beta chains from one sample sequenced in a study of regulatory T cells in long-lasting Graves disease. Stated time point: newly diagnosed GD, antithyroid drugs for less than 3 months. Preparation of the TCR library used RNA extracted from PBMCs. Library construction for TCR beta used iRepertoire HTBI primers and Arm-PCR of CDR3 regions. From the multiplex PCR reads, TCRdb called clonotypes with MiXCR, one entry per CDR3 protein. The sample lists 250,000 to 400,000 distinct CDR3 sequences; over 15% were seen once. This material consisted of peripheral blood mononuclear cells (PBMCs), taken at new diagnosis, from a patient treated with antithyroid drugs. The source of these receptors is a female donor with Graves disease.

This clonotype was recorded at least ten times. The chain is built from TRBV3-1 and TRBJ2-3, with 7 nucleotides matching TRBD2. This CDR3 is 13 amino acids long. The V gene's germline CDR1 is LGHDT and CDR2 YNNKEL (reference sequence). The J segment lost 5 bases and the V segment lost 10 bases, leaving 9 bases of the junction unmatched. CDR3 nucleotide sequence: TGTGCCACCTCAAGCGGGATGGGAGATACGCAGTATTTT. Its translation is CATSSGMGDTQYF.

This rearrangement joins TRBV20-1 to TRBJ2-5, with 11 nucleotides matching TRBD2. The CDR3 has 15 residues. Per germline, CDR1 DFQATT and CDR2 SNEGSKA (reference sequence). V lost 3 bases and J lost 2; bases outside the gene matches: 5. Here the CDR3 DNA reads TGCAGTGCTAGGGAACTAGCGGGAGAACAAGAGACCCAGTACTTC. It is translated as CSARELAGEQETQYF.